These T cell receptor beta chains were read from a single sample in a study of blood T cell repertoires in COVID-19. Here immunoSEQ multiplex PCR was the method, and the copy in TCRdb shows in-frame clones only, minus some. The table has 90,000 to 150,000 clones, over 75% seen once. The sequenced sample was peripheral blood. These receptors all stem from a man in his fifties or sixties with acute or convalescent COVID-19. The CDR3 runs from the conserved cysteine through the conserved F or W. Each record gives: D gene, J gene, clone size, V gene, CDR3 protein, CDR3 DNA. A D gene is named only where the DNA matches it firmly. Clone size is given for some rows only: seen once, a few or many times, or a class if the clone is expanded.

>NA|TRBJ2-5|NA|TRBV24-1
CATTPKGAETQYF
TGTGCCACGACCCCCAAAGGGGCAGAGACCCAGTACTTC
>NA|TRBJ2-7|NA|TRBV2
CASSEIAGQIYEQYF
TGTGCCAGCAGTGAAATTGCGGGACAGATCTACGAGCAGTACTTC
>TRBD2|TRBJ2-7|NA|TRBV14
CASSYGLAGIYEQYF
TGTGCCAGCAGCTACGGACTAGCGGGAATCTACGAGCAGTACTTC
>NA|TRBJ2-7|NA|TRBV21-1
CASSKKKAPIAGDPYEQYF
TGTGCCAGCAGCAAAAAAAAAGCTCCCATCGCGGGAGACCCCTACGAGCAGTACTTC
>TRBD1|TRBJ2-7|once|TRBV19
CASSIGYGTAYEQYF
TGTGCCAGTAGTATAGGGTACGGGACAGCCTACGAGCAGTACTTC
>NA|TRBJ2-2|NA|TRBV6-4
CASKGGSNTGELFF
TGTGCCAGCAAGGGAGGTTCGAACACCGGGGAGCTGTTTTTT
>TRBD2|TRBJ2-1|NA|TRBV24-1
CATKVGGSDEQFF
TGTGCCACCAAAGTGGGCGGGAGCGATGAGCAGTTCTTC
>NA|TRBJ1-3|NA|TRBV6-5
CASRTSGNTIYF
TGTGCCAGCAGAACTTCCGGAAACACCATATATTTT
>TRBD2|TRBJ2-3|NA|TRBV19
CASSMTSAPLDTQYF
TGTGCCAGTAGTATGACTAGCGCCCCGTTGGATACGCAGTATTTT
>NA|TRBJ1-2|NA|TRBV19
CASSPLGEGYGYTF
TGTGCCAGTAGTCCCTTGGGGGAGGGCTATGGCTACACCTTC
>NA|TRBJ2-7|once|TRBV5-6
CASSLASWYYYEQYF
TGTGCCAGCAGCTTGGCGTCCTGGTACTACTACGAGCAGTACTTC
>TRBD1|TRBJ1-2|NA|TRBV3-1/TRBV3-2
CASSQIGQGRGYTF
TGTGCCAGCAGCCAAATAGGACAGGGGCGCGGCTACACCTTC
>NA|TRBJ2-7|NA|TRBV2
CASSPDRYSYEQYF
TGTGCCAGCAGTCCTGACAGGTACTCCTACGAGCAGTACTTC
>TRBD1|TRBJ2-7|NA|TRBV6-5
CASRRDRAANYEQYF
TGTGCCAGCAGGCGGGACAGGGCCGCAAACTACGAGCAGTACTTC
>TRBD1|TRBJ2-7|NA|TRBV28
CASSLPGQVNEQYF
TGTGCCAGCAGTTTACCGGGACAGGTCAACGAGCAGTACTTC
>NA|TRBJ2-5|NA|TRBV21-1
CASSRLVFETQYF
TGTGCCAGCAGCAGACTAGTTTTTGAGACCCAGTACTTC
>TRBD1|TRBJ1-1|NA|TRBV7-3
CASSSLGQGGIYGEAFF
TGTGCCAGCAGTTCCCTGGGACAGGGGGGAATCTACGGTGAAGCTTTCTTT
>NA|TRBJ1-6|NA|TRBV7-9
CASSLEGQGSPLHF
TGTGCCAGCAGCTTAGAGGGGCAGGGTTCACCCCTCCACTTT
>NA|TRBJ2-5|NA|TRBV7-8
CASSLRGQETQYF
TGTGCCAGCAGCTTAAGGGGCCAAGAGACCCAGTACTTC
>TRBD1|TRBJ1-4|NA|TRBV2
CASSRDRATNEKLFF
TGTGCCAGCAGTCGGGACAGGGCGACTAATGAAAAACTGTTTTTT
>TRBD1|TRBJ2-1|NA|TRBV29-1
CSVLTGIPFF
TGCAGCGTACTGACAGGGATCCCCTTCTTC
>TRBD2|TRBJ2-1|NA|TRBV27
CASSSLAESYNEQFF
TGTGCCAGCAGTTCACTAGCGGAGAGCTACAATGAGCAGTTCTTC
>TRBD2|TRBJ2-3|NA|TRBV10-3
CAISLRGGETDTQYF
TGTGCCATCAGTCTGCGGGGGGGTGAAACAGATACGCAGTATTTT
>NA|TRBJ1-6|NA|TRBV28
CASSPLTSGSSYNSPLHF
TGTGCCAGCAGCCCCCTTACCTCCGGGAGCTCCTATAATTCACCCCTCCACTTT
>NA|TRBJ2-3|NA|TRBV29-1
CSVKSGDTQYF
TGCAGCGTTAAGTCAGGGGATACGCAGTATTTT
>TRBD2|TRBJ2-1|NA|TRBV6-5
CASSSGLATSYNEQFF
TGTGCCAGCAGTTCCGGACTAGCTACTTCCTACAATGAGCAGTTCTTC
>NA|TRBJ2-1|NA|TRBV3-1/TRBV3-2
CASSPIPRYNEQFF
TGTGCCAGCAGCCCCATACCTAGGTACAATGAGCAGTTCTTC
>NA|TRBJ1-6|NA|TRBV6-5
CASRHGGLYNSPLHF
TGTGCCAGCAGACATGGGGGCCTCTATAATTCACCCCTCCACTTT
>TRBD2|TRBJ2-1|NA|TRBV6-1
CASSEMTSGRDEQFF
TGTGCCAGCAGTGAAATGACTAGCGGGAGAGATGAGCAGTTCTTC
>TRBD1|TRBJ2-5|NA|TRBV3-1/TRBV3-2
CASSQDKNRGLETQYF
TGTGCCAGCAGCCAAGATAAGAACAGGGGTCTCGAGACCCAGTACTTC
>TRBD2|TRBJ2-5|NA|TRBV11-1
CASSLWTSGASGTQYF
TGTGCCAGCAGCCTATGGACTAGCGGGGCCTCCGGGACCCAGTACTTC
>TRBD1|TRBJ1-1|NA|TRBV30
CAWSSGTEVIRAFF
TGTGCCTGGTCTTCCGGGACAGAGGTCATACGGGCTTTCTTT
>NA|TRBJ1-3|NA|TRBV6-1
CASSDPGHGNTIYF
TGTGCCAGCAGTGACCCGGGTCACGGAAACACCATATATTTT
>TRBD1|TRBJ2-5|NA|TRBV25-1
CASSEFGRGHQQETQYF
TGTGCCAGCAGTGAATTTGGCAGGGGGCACCAACAAGAGACCCAGTACTTC
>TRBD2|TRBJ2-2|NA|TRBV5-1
CASSFSGGRTGELFF
TGCGCCAGCAGCTTTAGCGGGGGAAGGACCGGGGAGCTGTTTTTT
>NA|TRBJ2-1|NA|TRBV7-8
CASISKITSYNEQFF
TGTGCCAGCATCAGTAAAATAACCTCCTACAATGAGCAGTTCTTC
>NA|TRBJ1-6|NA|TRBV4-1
CASSQDPTRLYNSPLHF
TGCGCCAGCAGCCAAGATCCGACCAGACTCTATAATTCACCCCTCCACTTT
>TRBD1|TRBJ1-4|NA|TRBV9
CASSVGTGSEKLFF
TGTGCCAGCAGCGTCGGGACAGGGAGTGAAAAACTGTTTTTT
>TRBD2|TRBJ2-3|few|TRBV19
CASSIGLGLAGVSDTQYF
TGTGCCAGTAGTATCGGACTCGGACTAGCGGGAGTTTCAGATACGCAGTATTTT
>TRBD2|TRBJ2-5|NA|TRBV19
CASSTLGGETQYF
TGTGCCAGTAGTACCCTCGGGGGGGAGACCCAGTACTTC
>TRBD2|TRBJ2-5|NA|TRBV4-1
CASSFRTGGIQETQYF
TGCGCCAGCAGCTTTCGTACGGGGGGTATTCAAGAGACCCAGTACTTC
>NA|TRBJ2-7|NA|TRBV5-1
CASSRQGRGEQYF
TGCGCCAGCAGCAGACAGGGGAGGGGAGAGCAGTACTTC
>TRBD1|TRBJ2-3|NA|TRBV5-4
CASRSRQGESTDTQYF
TGTGCCAGCAGATCTAGACAGGGGGAAAGCACAGATACGCAGTATTTT
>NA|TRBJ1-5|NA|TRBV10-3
CAISESHSYSNQPQHF
TGTGCCATCAGTGAGTCGCACAGTTATAGCAATCAGCCCCAGCATTTT
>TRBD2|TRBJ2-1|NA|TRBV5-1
CASSLGGSSDEQFF
TGCGCCAGCAGCTTGGGCGGGAGCAGCGATGAGCAGTTCTTC
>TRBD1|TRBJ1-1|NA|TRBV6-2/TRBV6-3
CASSYSRTGGKAFF
TGTGCCAGCAGTTACTCGAGGACAGGGGGCAAAGCTTTCTTT
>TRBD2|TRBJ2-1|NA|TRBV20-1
CSASTGTSGRADEQFF
TGCAGTGCTAGTACCGGGACTAGCGGGAGGGCCGATGAGCAGTTCTTC
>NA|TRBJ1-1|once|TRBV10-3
CAISPLQGHTEAFF
TGTGCCATCAGTCCTCTCCAGGGGCACACTGAAGCTTTCTTT
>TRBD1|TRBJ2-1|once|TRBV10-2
CASSELGRTGDNEQFF
TGCGCCAGCAGTGAGTTAGGTAGGACAGGCGACAATGAGCAGTTCTTC
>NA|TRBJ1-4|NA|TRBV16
CASSQSNQNEKLFF
TGTGCCAGCAGCCAATCGAACCAGAATGAAAAACTGTTTTTT
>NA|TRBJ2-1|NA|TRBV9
CASSVESLSYNEQFF
TGTGCCAGCAGCGTAGAGTCACTCTCCTACAATGAGCAGTTCTTC
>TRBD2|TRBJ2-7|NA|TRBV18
CASSPGLAGVSSYEQYF
TGTGCCAGCTCACCAGGGCTAGCGGGCGTTAGCTCCTACGAGCAGTACTTC
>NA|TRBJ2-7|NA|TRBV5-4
CASSSRSGNEQYF
TGTGCCAGCAGCTCTCGATCGGGGAACGAGCAGTACTTC
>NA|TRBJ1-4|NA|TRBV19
CASSIGTAATNEKLFF
TGTGCCAGTAGTATAGGTACAGCAGCAACTAATGAAAAACTGTTTTTT
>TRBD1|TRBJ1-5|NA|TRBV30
CAWSGQGDQPQHF
TGTGCCTGGAGTGGGCAGGGGGATCAGCCCCAGCATTTT
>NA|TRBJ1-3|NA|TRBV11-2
CASSSNLRRGYGNTIYF
TGTGCCAGCAGCTCAAACCTGAGGCGGGGGTATGGAAACACCATATATTTT
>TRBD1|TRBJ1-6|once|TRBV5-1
CASSRDSDNSPLHF
TGCGCCAGCAGCAGGGACAGCGATAATTCACCCCTCCACTTT
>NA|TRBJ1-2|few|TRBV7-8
CASSPSGSNGYTF
TGTGCCAGCAGCCCGTCGGGGTCCAATGGCTACACCTTC
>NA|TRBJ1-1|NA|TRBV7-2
CASSLATGRNTEAFF
TGTGCCAGCAGCTTAGCTACAGGGAGGAACACTGAAGCTTTCTTT